The T cell receptor beta chain described here comes from a study of CD8+ T cells in alopecia areata. Alopecia areata patients had lesional scalp punch biopsies and peripheral blood taken from them. This clone has more than one count but fewer than ten. It was cDNA, reverse transcribed from extracted RNA, that served as the sequencing template. The data were produced by immunoSEQ multiplex PCR, yet TCRdb's version contains in-frame clones alone and is incomplete. Found here are tens of thousands of clones, approximately 58% of them singletons; the top ten hold approximately 19%. The CDR3 consists of 14 residues. V was trimmed by 3 bases and J by 6 bases, leaving 13 bases between them. Germline CDR1 reads SNHLY; CDR2 reads FYNNEI.

The specimen was CD8+ T cells sorted from blood, collected at week 0. V is TRBV2 and J is TRBJ2-3; D not resolved. The receptor's source is a human donor with alopecia areata. This CDR3 reads CASSDEVASDTQYF. For the CDR3, the DNA is TGTGCCAGCAGTGATGAGGTAGCTTCGGATACGCAGTATTTT.